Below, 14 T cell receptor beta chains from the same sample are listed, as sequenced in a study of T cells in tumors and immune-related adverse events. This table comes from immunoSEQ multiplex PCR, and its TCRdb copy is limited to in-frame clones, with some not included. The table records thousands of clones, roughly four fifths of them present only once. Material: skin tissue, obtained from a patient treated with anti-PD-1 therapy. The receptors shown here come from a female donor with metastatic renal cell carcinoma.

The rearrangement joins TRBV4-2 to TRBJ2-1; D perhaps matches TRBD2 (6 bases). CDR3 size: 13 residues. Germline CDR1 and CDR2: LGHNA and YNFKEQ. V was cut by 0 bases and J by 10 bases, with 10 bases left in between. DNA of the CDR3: TGTGCCAGCAGCCAAGATGGGACTGGAGAGCAGTTCTTC. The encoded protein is CASSQDGTGEQFF.

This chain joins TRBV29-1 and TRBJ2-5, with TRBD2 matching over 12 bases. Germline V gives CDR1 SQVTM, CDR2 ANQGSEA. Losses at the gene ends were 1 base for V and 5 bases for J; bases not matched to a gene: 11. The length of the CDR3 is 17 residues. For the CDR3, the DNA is TGCAGCGTTGAAGGGGAACTAGCGGGGGGCCGCGGGGAGACCCAGTACTTC. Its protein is CSVEGELAGGRGETQYF.

This chain's CDR3 is CASRRPGAETQYF. The DNA for the CDR3 is TGTGCCAGCAGACGCCCAGGGGCAGAGACCCAGTACTTC. This chain connects TRBV6-5 to TRBJ2-5; TRBD1 might be the D (6 bases). The CDR3 runs 13 residues. Trimming left V 6 bases short and J 4 bases short, with 12 bases between. Per the germline V gene, CDR1 is MNHEY and CDR2 is SVGAGI.

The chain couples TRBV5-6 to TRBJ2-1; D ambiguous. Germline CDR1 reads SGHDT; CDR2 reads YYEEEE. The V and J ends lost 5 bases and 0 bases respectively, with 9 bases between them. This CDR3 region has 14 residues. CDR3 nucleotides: TGTGCCAGCAGTGGACGGAGCTCCTACAATGAGCAGTTCTTC. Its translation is CASSGRSSYNEQFF.

The CDR3 bases are TGTGCCAGCAGACGACAGGTTTGGAACACTGAAGCTTTCTTT. It encodes CASRRQVWNTEAFF. The chain is built from TRBV6-4 and TRBJ1-1; tentative D call: TRBD1 (6 bases). Trimming cost V 6 bases and J 1 base, with 12 bases left between them. Germline-derived CDR1 and CDR2 are MRHNA and SNTAGT. The CDR3 has 14 residues.

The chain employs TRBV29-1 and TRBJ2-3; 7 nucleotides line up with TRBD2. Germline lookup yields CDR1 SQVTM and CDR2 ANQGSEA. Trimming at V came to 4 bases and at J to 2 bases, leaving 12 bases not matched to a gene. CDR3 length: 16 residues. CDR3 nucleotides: TGCAGCGTTGTCGGAGGGACTAAGGGGATCACAGATACGCAGTATTTT. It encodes CSVVGGTKGITDTQYF.

CDR3 nucleotides: TGTGCCAGCAGCTTTGGGGGGGGCTGCTGGGGTGACGAAGGAATGAACACTGAAGCTTTCTTT. Its translation: CASSFGGGCWGDEGMNTEAFF. The chain has TRBV7-6 and TRBJ1-1; a weak D match, TRBD1 (6 bases). The CDR3 is 21 amino acids. Germline values: CDR1 SGHVS, CDR2 FNYEAQ. Deletions cut 3 bases from V and 0 bases from J, with 29 bases between.

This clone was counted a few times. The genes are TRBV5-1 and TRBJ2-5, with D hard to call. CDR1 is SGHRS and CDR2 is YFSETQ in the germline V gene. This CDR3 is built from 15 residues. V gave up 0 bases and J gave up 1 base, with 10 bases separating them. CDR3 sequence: CASSLGSGFQETQYF. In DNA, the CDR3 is TGCGCCAGCAGCTTGGGGTCAGGATTCCAAGAGACCCAGTACTTC.

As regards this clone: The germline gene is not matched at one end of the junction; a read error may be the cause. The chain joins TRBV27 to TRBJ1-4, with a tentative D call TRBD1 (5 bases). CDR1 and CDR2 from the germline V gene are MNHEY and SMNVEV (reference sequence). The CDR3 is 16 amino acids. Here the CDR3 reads CASSSREGEWNEKLFF. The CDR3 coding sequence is TGTGCCAGCAGTTCCCGAGAAGGGGAATGGAATGAAAAACTATTTTTT.

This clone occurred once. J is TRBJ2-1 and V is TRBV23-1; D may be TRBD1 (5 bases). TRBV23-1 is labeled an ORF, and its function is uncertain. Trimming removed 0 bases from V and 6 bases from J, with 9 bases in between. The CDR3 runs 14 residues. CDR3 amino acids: CASSQSGQPNEQFF. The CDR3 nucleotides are TGCGCCAGCAGTCAATCGGGGCAGCCCAATGAGCAGTTCTTC.

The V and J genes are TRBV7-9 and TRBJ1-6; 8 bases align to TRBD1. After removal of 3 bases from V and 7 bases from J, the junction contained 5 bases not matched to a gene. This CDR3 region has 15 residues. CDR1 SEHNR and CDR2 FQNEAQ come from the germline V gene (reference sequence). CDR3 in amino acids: CASSLKGQGNSPLHF. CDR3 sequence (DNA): TGTGCCAGCAGCTTGAAAGGACAGGGAAATTCACCCCTCCACTTT.

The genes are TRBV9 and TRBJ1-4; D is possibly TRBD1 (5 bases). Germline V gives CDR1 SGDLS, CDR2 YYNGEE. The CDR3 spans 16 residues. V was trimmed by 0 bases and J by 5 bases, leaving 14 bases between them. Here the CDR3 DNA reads TGTGCCAGCAGCGTAGGGACGTGGGGGGTCAATGAAAAACTGTTTTTT. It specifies CASSVGTWGVNEKLFF.

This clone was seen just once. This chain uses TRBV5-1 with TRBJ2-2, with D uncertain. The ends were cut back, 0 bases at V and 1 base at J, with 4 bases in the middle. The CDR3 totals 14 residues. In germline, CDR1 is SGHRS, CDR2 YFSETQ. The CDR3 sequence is CASSLGLNTGELFF. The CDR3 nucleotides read TGCGCCAGCAGCTTGGGGCTGAACACCGGGGAGCTGTTTTTT.

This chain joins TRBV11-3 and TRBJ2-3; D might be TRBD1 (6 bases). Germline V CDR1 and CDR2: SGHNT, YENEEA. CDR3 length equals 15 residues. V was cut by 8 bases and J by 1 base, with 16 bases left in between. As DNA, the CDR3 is TGTGCCAGCTATAACAGGGATGAAGGCACAGATACGCAGTATTTT. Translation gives CASYNRDEGTDTQYF.